These T cell receptor beta chains were read from a single sample in a study of Ad26.COV2.S vaccination and SARS-CoV-2 variants. TCRdb keeps only in-frame clones here, not all; method: immunoSEQ multiplex PCR. The table shows over 450,000 clones, with roughly nine tenths occurring only once. Sequenced material: peripheral blood, taken in a trial of Ad26.COV2.S vaccine versus placebo. The receptor set was obtained from a person aged 18-60 years who received the Ad26.COV2.S COVID-19 vaccine or a placebo. The CDR3 runs from the conserved cysteine through the conserved F or W.

TRBV7-3,CASSLGEGSYNEQFF
TRBV5-6,CASSLGAVGISNQPQHF
TRBV19,CASRGQGGTEAFF
TRBV11-3,CASSLGGAKNTEAFF
TRBV4-1,CASSGGEGPPGLFF
TRBV3-1/TRBV3-2,CASHSGASPSYEQYF
TRBV27,CASSSLAATYEQYF
TRBV7-9,CASSGGRQHINYGYTF
TRBV29-1,CSVSTGSYGYTF
TRBV6-2/TRBV6-3,CASSRANTEAFF
TRBV11-2,CASRSGLGAEAFF
TRBV3-1/TRBV3-2,CASSPLQMYQETQYF
TRBV27,CASSLAPSGGANEQFF
TRBV29-1,CSVAESFGSPLHF
TRBV6-5,CASSLGGQGSSPLHF
TRBV6-5,CASSYSTGADEQYF
TRBV7-3,CASSANRPGQDQETQYF
TRBV15,CATSSGQTTNTEAFF
TRBV7-3,CASSWTSGEAQYF
TRBV4-1,CASSPPRTGTAEKLFF
TRBV5-6,CASSLRGPPNEQFF
TRBV7-7,CASSPRNRNTGELFF
TRBV6-5,CASRPYRGPLYEQYF
TRBV15,CATRVTAGNTIYF
TRBV5-1,CASSSGTQVPGNTIYF
TRBV28,CASSSPTSGDYEQYF
TRBV10-3,CAISATGEGTEAFF
TRBV4-1,CASSQVQDRVFENYGYTF
TRBV7-8,CATEPRIASGYTF
TRBV6-5,CASSYSLRPGINEQFF
TRBV2,CASSDGHQETQYF
TRBV12-5,CASGLGTGPFSPLHF
TRBV7-9,CASSLTPPGRSGYTF
TRBV4-3,CASSQAWLAGALRQETQYF
TRBV9,CASSVGPLADTSQETQYF
TRBV5-1,CASSLVTGASTRELFF
TRBV5-1,CASSSGVQESPYEQYF
TRBV7-9,CASSEDRDGNQPQHF
TRBV6-5,CASSPGNTQYF
TRBV2,CATGTANSPLHF
TRBV7-9,CASSLEVTAGAFF